This T cell receptor (beta chain) was obtained from a study of graft-versus-host responses after intestinal transplantation. Study background: Each of the recipients got a multivisceral, liver-intestinal, or isolated intestinal transplant. Anti-thymocyte globulin induction was given to all recipients, followed by tacrolimus and steroids for 2 to 3 years.

Worth noting for this clone: Antigen: not known.

Points from the study as a whole: Marrow from the recipient contained GvH clones, some of which had appeared first in ileum or blood.

Germline CDR1 reads MDHEN; CDR2 reads SYDVKM. This CDR3 has 19 residues. Unmatched junction bases numbered 12, after V lost 3 bases and J lost 2 bases. Here immunoSEQ multiplex PCR was the method, and the copy in TCRdb shows in-frame clones only, minus some. The table includes about 73,000 clones, roughly 90% detected once. The TCR originated in a human donor who was the organ donor for an intestinal transplant. The V and J genes are TRBV28 and TRBJ2-5, with TRBD2 matching over 13 bases. This specimen was unstimulated CD8+ T cells sorted from spleen or lymph node cells, taken before transplant. The CDR3 DNA is TGTGCCAGCAGTTTTTGGACTAGCGGGGGACTCCGGATACAAGAGACCCAGTACTTC. Its protein product is CASSFWTSGGLRIQETQYF.